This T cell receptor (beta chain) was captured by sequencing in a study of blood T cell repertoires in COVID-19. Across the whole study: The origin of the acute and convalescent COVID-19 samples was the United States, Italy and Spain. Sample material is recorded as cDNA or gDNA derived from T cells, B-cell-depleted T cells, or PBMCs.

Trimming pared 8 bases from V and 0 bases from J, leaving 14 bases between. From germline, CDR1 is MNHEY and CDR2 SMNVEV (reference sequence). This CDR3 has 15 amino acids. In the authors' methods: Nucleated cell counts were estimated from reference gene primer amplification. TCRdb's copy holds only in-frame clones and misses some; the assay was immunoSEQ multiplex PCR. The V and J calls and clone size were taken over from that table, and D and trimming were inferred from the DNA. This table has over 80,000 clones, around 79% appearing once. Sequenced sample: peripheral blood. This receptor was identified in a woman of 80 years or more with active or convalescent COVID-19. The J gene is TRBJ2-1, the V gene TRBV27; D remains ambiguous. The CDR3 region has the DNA TGTGCCAGCCGCCTCCTTTCGGGCTCCTACAATGAGCAGTTCTTC. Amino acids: CASRLLSGSYNEQFF.